The 10 T cell receptor beta chains below were found in one sample sequenced in a study of OX40 agonist ivuxolimab in advanced cancers. Sequencing was performed with immunoSEQ multiplex PCR; in TCRdb, only in-frame clones are kept and a portion is missing. The sample has about 52,000 clones; around 85% are singletons. The material sequenced was CD4+ or CD8+ T cells sorted from blood, taken in a trial of the OX40 agonist ivuxolimab. The receptor source for this set is an adult with an advanced solid tumor such as melanoma, head and neck, liver or kidney cancer.

The chain has TRBV2 and TRBJ2-4, with TRBD1 matching 7 bases. V lost 11 bases, J lost 0 bases, and 7 bases stayed unmatched. The CDR3 consists of 14 residues. CDR1 SNHLY and CDR2 FYNNEI come from the germline V gene. Written as DNA, the CDR3 is TGTGCCTCAGGGGGAGAACTAGCCAAAAACATTCAGTACTTC. It is translated as CASGGELAKNIQYF. Using reference TRBV2 and TRBJ2-4 for the parts outside the CDR3, the full variable domain is EPEVTQTPSHQVTQMGQEVILRCVPISNHLYFYWYRQILGQKVEFLVSFYNNEISEKSEIFDDQFSVERPDGSNFTLKIRSTKLEDSAMYFCASGGELAKNIQYFGAGTRLSVL.

This clone was observed a single time. The rearrangement uses TRBV4-3 and TRBJ1-1, with a possible D match to TRBD1 (6 bases). In germline, CDR1 is LGHNA, CDR2 YSLEER. CDR3 length: 15 amino acids. V was pared by 4 bases and J by 5 bases, with 17 bases between. In DNA, the CDR3 is TGCGCCAGCAGCCTCTCAAGCGGGGGGCGAACTGAAGCTTTCTTT. Translated: CASSLSSGGRTEAFF.

This chain uses TRBV19 with TRBJ2-7; 9 nucleotides align to TRBD1. The junction had 9 bases not matched to a gene; V was cut back by 5 bases and J by 7 bases. CDR1 is LNHDA and CDR2 is SQIVND in the germline V gene (reference sequence). There are 14 residues in the CDR3. CDR3 sequence: CASSSSGTGREQYF. The CDR3 region has the DNA TGTGCCAGTAGTTCCTCCGGGACAGGGAGAGAGCAGTACTTC.

This chain links TRBV30 with TRBJ1-1, with TRBD1 identical over 10 bases. This CDR3 has 14 amino acids. V was clipped by 2 bases and J by 5 bases; unmatched bases: 5. Germline CDR1 and CDR2: GTSNPN and SVGIG (reference sequence). The CDR3: CAWSYGTGVTEAFF. The CDR3 nucleotides read TGTGCCTGGAGTTATGGGACAGGGGTGACTGAAGCTTTCTTT.

The J gene is TRBJ2-1, the V gene TRBV6-5; TRBD2 agrees at 12 bases. Trimming removed 4 bases from V and 9 bases from J; junction bases left unmatched: 10. This CDR3 has 16 amino acids. The germline gives CDR1 MNHEY, CDR2 SVGAGI. The CDR3 region has the DNA TGTGCCAGCAGTTCCTCCTGGGGACTAGCGGGTGGTGAGCAGTTCTTC. Protein product: CASSSSWGLAGGEQFF.

The rearrangement joins TRBV5-8 to TRBJ2-7, with 8 bases aligning to TRBD1. The trim removed 0 bases at V and 5 bases at J, leaving 4 bases unmatched. This CDR3 has 14 residues. Germline CDR1 SGHTS, CDR2 YDEGEE. The CDR3 here is CASSLGQGLDEQYF. Written as DNA, the CDR3 is TGTGCCAGCAGCTTGGGACAGGGGCTTGACGAGCAGTACTTC.

Only a few counts were recorded for this clone. V is TRBV13 and J is TRBJ2-6; 7 bases line up with TRBD1. From germline, CDR1 is PRHDT and CDR2 FYEKMQ (reference sequence). After removal of 5 bases from V and 2 bases from J, the junction contained 12 bases not matched to a gene. The CDR3 has 18 residues. CDR3: CASSPTGQSPPGANVLTF. The CDR3 DNA reads as TGTGCCAGCAGCCCAACGGGACAGTCCCCCCCTGGGGCCAACGTCCTGACTTTC. Filled out from reference TRBV13 and TRBJ2-6, the complete variable domain reads AAGVIQSPRHLIKEKRETATLKCYPIPRHDTVYWYQQGPGQDPQFLISFYEKMQSDKGSIPDRFSAQQFSDYHSELNMSSLELGDSALYFCASSPTGQSPPGANVLTFGAGSRLTVL.

The chain links TRBV4-1 to TRBJ2-3, with 8 bases that match TRBD1. J was trimmed by 4 bases and V by 5 bases; bases with no gene match: 14. The CDR3 has 17 residues. CDR1 and CDR2 from the germline V gene are MGHRA and YSYEKL. Here the CDR3 DNA reads TGCGCCAGCAGCTCAAGTGCCCCAGGGGGCAGGTCAGATACGCAGTATTTT. Its translation: CASSSSAPGGRSDTQYF.

The J gene is TRBJ2-3, the V gene TRBV27; perhaps TRBD1 as D (5 bases). The CDR3 is 13 amino acids. Germline-derived CDR1 and CDR2 are MNHEY and SMNVEV (reference sequence). Trimming removed 4 bases from V and 6 bases from J, with 11 bases in between. The CDR3 DNA reads TGTGCCAGCAGTTCCTCCAGGGCGGATACGCAGTATTTT. Translated: CASSSSRADTQYF.

The gene calls are TRBV7-2 and TRBJ2-7, with 11 bases aligning to TRBD2. In germline, CDR1 is SGHTA, CDR2 FQGNSA. The CDR3 has 14 residues. The J segment lost 2 bases and the V segment lost 4 bases, leaving 1 base of the junction unmatched. The CDR3 sequence is CASSSGLAAYEQYF. The CDR3 DNA reads TGTGCCAGCAGCTCGGGACTAGCGGCCTACGAGCAGTACTTC.